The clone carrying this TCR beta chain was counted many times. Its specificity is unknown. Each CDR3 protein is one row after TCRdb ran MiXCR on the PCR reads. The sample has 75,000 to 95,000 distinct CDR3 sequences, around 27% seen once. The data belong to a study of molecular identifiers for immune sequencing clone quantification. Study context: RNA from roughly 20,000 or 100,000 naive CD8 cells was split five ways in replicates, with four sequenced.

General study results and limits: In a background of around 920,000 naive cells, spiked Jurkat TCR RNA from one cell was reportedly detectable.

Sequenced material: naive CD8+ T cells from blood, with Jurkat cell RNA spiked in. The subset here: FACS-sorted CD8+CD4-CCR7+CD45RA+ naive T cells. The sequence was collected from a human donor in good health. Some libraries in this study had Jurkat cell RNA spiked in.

The CDR3 sequence: CASSLRGGPHEAFF. CDR3 sequence (DNA): TGTGCCAGCAGTTTAAGGGGAGGGCCCCATGAAGCTTTCTTT. The chain is built from TRBV28 and TRBJ1-1, with TRBD1 as a possible D gene (5 bases). The CDR3 extends over 14 amino acids. The V end was cut by 2 bases, the J end by 7 bases, with 14 bases between. CDR1 is MDHEN and CDR2 is SYDVKM in the germline V gene.